This entry describes one T cell receptor (beta chain). Making use of molecular barcodes, quantitative 5'-RACE generated TCR beta libraries. One entry per CDR3 protein, called by TCRdb with MiXCR from the 5' RACE reads. The sample carries approximately 250,000 distinct CDR3 sequences, approximately 24% recorded once. This entry is derived from a study of CD8 T cells in ankylosing spondylitis. The CDR3 covers 17 residues. The germline gives CDR1 MNHEY, CDR2 SVGAGI. V lost 4 bases, J lost 5 bases, and 10 bases stayed unmatched. The sequencing input was blood, either unsorted or a sorted T cell fraction (not recorded which). V and J are TRBV6-5 and TRBJ2-2; TRBD2 matches 10 bases. This sequence originates from a male donor with ankylosing spondylitis or in good health (not recorded which). In DNA, the CDR3 is TGTGCCAGCAGTTCTCCCACTAGCGGGGCGCTAACCGGGGAGCTGTTTTTT. Translated: CASSSPTSGALTGELFF.